This is a list of T cell receptor beta chains from one sample in a study of shared T cell receptors in the human thymus. Here immunoSEQ multiplex PCR was the method, and the copy in TCRdb shows in-frame clones only, minus some. The repertoire holds hundreds of thousands of clones, 80% to 90% seen once, with 0.0094% in the top ten. The sample also formed part of further work on human thymus T cells.

The sequenced sample consisted of thymocytes. These receptors all come from a boy less than two years old with a congenital heart defect. CDR3s include the opening cysteine and the closing phenylalanine or tryptophan. D genes are given only for firm matches. Part of the rows lack a size; the others show once, few, many or a class for expanded clones.

V: TRBV2
D: -
length: 15
J: TRBJ1-5
size: -
CDR3: CASSSGGNGNQPQHF
DNA: TGTGCCAGCAGCTCTGGAGGGAATGGCAATCAGCCCCAGCATTTT

V: TRBV5-1
D: -
length: 13
J: TRBJ1-1
size: -
CDR3: CASSLQANTEAFF
DNA: TGCGCCAGCAGCCTACAGGCTAACACTGAAGCTTTCTTT

V: TRBV5-6
D: -
length: 15
J: TRBJ1-1
size: -
CDR3: CASSLETGVNTEAFF
DNA: TGTGCCAGCAGCTTGGAGACGGGGGTGAACACTGAAGCTTTCTTT

V: TRBV4-1
D: -
length: 14
J: TRBJ1-2
size: -
CDR3: CASSQGQNNYGYTF
DNA: TGCGCCAGCAGCCAAGGACAGAATAACTATGGCTACACCTTC

V: TRBV10-3
D: TRBD2
length: 15
J: TRBJ2-1
size: -
CDR3: CAISDGGAIENEQFF
DNA: TGTGCCATCAGCGACGGGGGGGCCATTGAGAATGAGCAGTTCTTC

V: TRBV7-2
D: -
length: 16
J: TRBJ2-2
size: -
CDR3: CASHWGRERRTGELFF
DNA: TGTGCCAGCCACTGGGGGCGGGAGAGGCGCACCGGGGAGCTGTTTTTT

V: TRBV7-2
D: TRBD2
length: 18
J: TRBJ2-1
size: -
CDR3: CASIPPSGGQRDYNEQFF
DNA: TGTGCCAGCATCCCCCCCAGCGGGGGGCAAAGGGACTACAATGAGCAGTTCTTC

V: TRBV4-1
D: TRBD1
length: 15
J: TRBJ1-4
size: -
CDR3: CASSQGTGPNEKLFF
DNA: TGCGCCAGCAGCCAAGGGACAGGGCCGAATGAAAAACTGTTTTTT

V: TRBV5-4
D: TRBD2
length: 16
J: TRBJ2-5
size: -
CDR3: CASSPPGKREIETQYF
DNA: TGTGCCAGCAGCCCCCCTGGAAAGCGGGAGATTGAGACCCAGTACTTC

V: TRBV19
D: TRBD1
length: 18
J: TRBJ1-2
size: -
CDR3: CASSRTPPGQAGGYGYTF
DNA: TGTGCCAGTAGTAGAACTCCCCCGGGACAGGCTGGGGGCTATGGCTACACCTTC

V: TRBV4-3
D: -
length: 15
J: TRBJ2-7
size: -
CDR3: CASSQARQGHYEQYF
DNA: TGCGCCAGCAGCCAGGCCCGTCAGGGACACTACGAGCAGTACTTC

V: TRBV27
D: -
length: 17
J: TRBJ1-6
size: once
CDR3: CASSSDESRSYNSPLHF
DNA: TGTGCCAGCAGTTCTGACGAATCGCGGTCTTATAATTCACCCCTCCACTTT

V: TRBV25-1
D: -
length: 14
J: TRBJ2-5
size: -
CDR3: CASSESVLRETQYF
DNA: TGTGCCAGCAGTGAATCCGTGTTACGGGAGACCCAGTACTTC

V: TRBV14
D: -
length: 17
J: TRBJ1-3
size: -
CDR3: CASSHIRGGIPGNTIYF
DNA: TGTGCCAGCAGCCACATCCGCGGGGGTATCCCTGGAAACACCATATATTTT

V: TRBV4-2
D: TRBD1
length: 16
J: TRBJ1-6
size: -
CDR3: CASSQRDSSYNSPLHF
DNA: TGTGCCAGCAGCCAGCGGGACAGCTCCTATAATTCACCCCTCCACTTT

V: TRBV19
D: TRBD2
length: 15
J: TRBJ2-7
size: -
CDR3: CASAPGGERGYEQYF
DNA: TGTGCCAGTGCCCCGGGGGGCGAGCGGGGGTACGAGCAGTACTTC

V: TRBV28
D: TRBD1
length: 16
J: TRBJ1-5
size: -
CDR3: CASSFNRGWGNQPQHF
DNA: TGTGCCAGCAGTTTTAACAGGGGATGGGGCAATCAGCCCCAGCATTTT

V: TRBV25-1
D: TRBD1
length: 17
J: TRBJ2-7
size: -
CDR3: CASSAGTGGGGVREQYF
DNA: TGTGCCAGCAGTGCCGGGACAGGGGGGGGTGGGGTGAGAGAGCAGTACTTC

V: TRBV4-3
D: TRBD2
length: 18
J: TRBJ2-7
size: once
CDR3: CASSQDRELAGGPYEQYF
DNA: TGCGCCAGCAGCCAAGATCGAGAATTAGCGGGAGGACCCTACGAGCAGTACTTC

V: TRBV29-1
D: -
length: 15
J: TRBJ2-1
size: once
CDR3: CSVGCGGETYNEQFF
DNA: TGCAGCGTTGGTTGTGGGGGCGAGACCTACAATGAGCAGTTCTTC

V: TRBV6-5
D: TRBD2
length: 15
J: TRBJ2-1
size: -
CDR3: CASSYSRSGTREQFF
DNA: TGTGCCAGCAGTTACTCAAGGAGCGGGACGCGTGAGCAGTTCTTC

V: TRBV2
D: -
length: 12
J: TRBJ1-2
size: -
CDR3: CACRRRQYGYTF
DNA: TGTGCCTGCCGCCGCAGACAATATGGCTACACCTTC

V: TRBV2
D: TRBD1
length: 13
J: TRBJ2-7
size: -
CDR3: CASSWDSSYEQYF
DNA: TGTGCCAGCAGTTGGGACAGCTCCTACGAGCAGTACTTC

V: TRBV6-5
D: -
length: 15
J: TRBJ2-5
size: -
CDR3: CASSYQGPLEETQYF
DNA: TGTGCCAGCAGTTACCAGGGGCCGCTCGAAGAGACCCAGTACTTC

V: TRBV27
D: TRBD1
length: 15
J: TRBJ1-6
size: -
CDR3: CASRRGDREDSPLHF
DNA: TGTGCCAGCAGGCGGGGGGACAGGGAAGATTCACCCCTCCACTTT

V: TRBV5-1
D: TRBD1
length: 14
J: TRBJ2-5
size: -
CDR3: CASSFGTGVETQYF
DNA: TGCGCCAGCAGCTTCGGGACAGGCGTGGAGACCCAGTACTTC

V: TRBV7-2
D: TRBD2
length: 18
J: TRBJ2-1
size: -
CDR3: CASSLEGTSGSLSNEQFF
DNA: TGTGCCAGCAGCTTAGAGGGGACTAGCGGGAGCCTCTCAAATGAGCAGTTCTTC

V: TRBV6-5
D: TRBD1
length: 15
J: TRBJ2-1
size: -
CDR3: CASSGTGSSYNEQFF
DNA: TGTGCCAGCAGCGGGACAGGTAGCTCCTACAATGAGCAGTTCTTC

V: TRBV27
D: TRBD2
length: 20
J: TRBJ2-7
size: -
CDR3: CASSLLVPSGRLPNPYEQYF
DNA: TGTGCCAGCAGTTTATTGGTCCCTAGCGGGAGACTTCCAAACCCCTACGAGCAGTACTTC

V: TRBV10-3
D: TRBD1
length: 14
J: TRBJ2-5
size: -
CDR3: CAIRDTGDQETQYF
DNA: TGTGCCATCAGAGACACAGGGGACCAAGAGACCCAGTACTTC

V: TRBV28
D: TRBD1
length: 14
J: TRBJ1-5
size: -
CDR3: CASSPTGGYKPQHF
DNA: TGTGCCAGCAGTCCTACAGGGGGCTATAAGCCCCAGCATTTT

V: TRBV4-3
D: -
length: 19
J: TRBJ1-5
size: -
CDR3: CASSQVRGARGYSNQPQHF
DNA: TGCGCCAGCAGCCAAGTGAGAGGGGCTAGGGGGTACAGCAATCAGCCCCAGCATTTT

V: TRBV7-9
D: -
length: 15
J: TRBJ2-1
size: -
CDR3: CASSLGHHRDNEQFF
DNA: TGTGCCAGCAGCTTAGGGCACCACAGGGACAATGAGCAGTTCTTC

V: TRBV6-4
D: -
length: 15
J: TRBJ1-5
size: few
CDR3: CASSDWQYSRQPQHF
DNA: TGTGCCAGCAGTGATTGGCAGTACAGCCGTCAGCCCCAGCATTTT

V: TRBV5-4
D: TRBD1
length: 15
J: TRBJ2-2
size: -
CDR3: CASSLGGTGTGELFF
DNA: TGTGCCAGCAGCTTGGGGGGGACAGGCACCGGGGAGCTGTTTTTT

V: TRBV6-1
D: -
length: 14
J: TRBJ2-7
size: -
CDR3: CASSYFHNSYEQYF
DNA: TGTGCCAGCAGTTATTTTCACAACTCCTACGAGCAGTACTTC

V: TRBV18
D: TRBD2
length: 15
J: TRBJ2-1
size: -
CDR3: CASSPSLAANNEQFF
DNA: TGTGCCAGCTCACCCTCACTAGCGGCCAACAATGAGCAGTTCTTC

V: TRBV28
D: TRBD1
length: 18
J: TRBJ1-5
size: -
CDR3: CASSLERQGAFGKQPQHF
DNA: TGTGCCAGCAGTTTAGAACGACAGGGGGCTTTTGGAAAACAGCCCCAGCATTTT

V: TRBV29-1
D: TRBD2
length: 15
J: TRBJ2-3
size: once
CDR3: CSDITSGLNTDTQYF
DNA: TGCAGCGATATTACTAGCGGGCTAAACACAGATACGCAGTATTTT

V: TRBV28
D: -
length: 14
J: TRBJ1-5
size: -
CDR3: CASSLGTSNQPQHF
DNA: TGTGCCAGCAGTTTAGGGACATCCAATCAGCCCCAGCATTTT

V: TRBV9
D: -
length: 15
J: TRBJ2-2
size: -
CDR3: CASSVAAEHTGELFF
DNA: TGTGCCAGCAGCGTCGCAGCGGAGCACACCGGGGAGCTGTTTTTT